The present T cell receptor beta chain was sequenced within a study of cytomegalovirus exposure and HLA in healthy donors. Study background: A later analysis reported the approximately 120 validation repertoires used the same platform as the approximately 660 first-cohort repertoires.

Note on this clone: The antigen remains undetermined.

Study-wide results and caveats: Altogether, about 160 TCR beta chains were recorded as cytomegalovirus-associated. According to a subsequent analysis, TCR clusters identified in the first cohort showed a tendency to co-occur across the approximately 120 validation repertoires. Most TCR sequences proved rare, with some public TCRs found in many donors.

Germline V gives CDR1 LNHDA, CDR2 SQIVND (reference sequence). The germline V and J ends were trimmed by 3 bases and 8 bases, with 16 bases remaining between them. The CDR3 is made up of 14 amino acids. Here immunoSEQ multiplex PCR was the method, and the copy in TCRdb shows in-frame clones only, minus some. The table shows about 130,000 clones, with 70% to 90% occurring only once. The receptor was isolated from a woman aged 25 to 39 in good health and CMV-seropositive. The chain uses TRBV19 and TRBJ1-2; the D is unclear. The sequencing sample was made of PBMCs. The CDR3 sequence: CASSIKGPEGGYTF. The CDR3 nucleotides read TGTGCCAGTAGTATCAAAGGCCCGGAGGGAGGCTACACCTTC.